A selection of T cell receptor beta chains follows, all from one sample in a study of blood T cell repertoires in COVID-19. The protocol was immunoSEQ multiplex PCR, while the TCRdb copy is restricted to in-frame clones and leaves out a portion. The sample has 310,000 or so clones; 86% are singletons. Sequencing was done on a sample of peripheral blood. These receptors all stem from a woman aged 45-60 years with acute or convalescent COVID-19. Both conserved end residues are part of each CDR3. D genes are given only for firm matches. Rows may omit the clone size; those that give it use once, few, many or a size class.

V	size	D	J	CDR3	DNA
TRBV6-2/TRBV6-3	few	TRBD2	TRBJ2-7	CASSSRTSVTHEQYF	TGTGCCAGCAGCAGCCGGACTAGCGTGACCCACGAGCAGTACTTC
TRBV5-1	.	TRBD1	TRBJ2-5	CASSLADRQETQYF	TGCGCCAGCAGCTTGGCGGACAGGCAGGAGACCCAGTACTTC
TRBV7-7	once	.	TRBJ1-1	CASSLIRDTEAFF	TGTGCTAGCAGCTTAATCAGGGACACTGAAGCTTTCTTT
TRBV30	.	.	TRBJ1-4	CAWSREKLFF	TGTGCCTGGAGCCGGGAAAAACTGTTTTTT
TRBV5-1	.	TRBD1	TRBJ2-2	CASSLAATGGPGELFF	TGCGCCAGCAGCTTGGCCGCGACAGGGGGTCCCGGGGAGCTGTTTTTT
TRBV28	.	TRBD1	TRBJ1-5	CASSPGTGNQPQHF	TGTGCCAGCAGTCCGGGGACAGGTAATCAGCCCCAGCATTTT
TRBV2	.	.	TRBJ2-5	CASSGQLEETQYF	TGTGCCAGCAGTGGACAGCTCGAAGAGACCCAGTACTTC
TRBV25-1	.	.	TRBJ1-5	CASSAGVQPQHF	TGTGCCAGCAGTGCGGGTGTTCAGCCCCAGCATTTT
TRBV5-4	.	.	TRBJ1-4	CASSSDRIGEKLFF	TGTGCCAGCAGCTCGGACAGAATAGGCGAAAAACTGTTTTTT
TRBV10-3	.	TRBD2	TRBJ2-3	CAIRTSEPKGTDTQYF	TGTGCCATCAGGACTAGCGAACCTAAGGGAACAGATACGCAGTATTTT
TRBV24-1	.	.	TRBJ2-3	CATSTLRSSTDTQYF	TGTGCCACCTCCACCCTGCGGTCAAGCACAGATACGCAGTATTTT
TRBV9	.	TRBD1	TRBJ1-4	CASSEGAHEKLFF	TGTGCCAGCAGCGAGGGGGCGCATGAAAAACTGTTTTTT
TRBV5-1	.	.	TRBJ1-5	CASSFAGKGQPQHF	TGCGCCAGCAGCTTTGCGGGGAAGGGTCAGCCCCAGCATTTT
TRBV5-1	.	TRBD1	TRBJ2-2	CATYSTGGANTGELFF	TGCGCCACTTACTCTACAGGGGGCGCGAACACCGGGGAGCTGTTTTTT
TRBV3-1/TRBV3-2	.	.	TRBJ1-4	CASSRGQGNEKLFF	TGTGCCAGCAGCCGGGGGCAGGGGAACGAAAAACTGTTTTTT
TRBV9	.	.	TRBJ1-1	CASSVFKGQLATEAFF	TGTGCCAGCAGCGTATTTAAGGGGCAATTGGCCACTGAAGCTTTCTTT
TRBV15	.	TRBD1	TRBJ1-5	CATSPRRMDRGYQPQHF	TGTGCCACCAGCCCACGCCGGATGGACAGGGGTTATCAGCCCCAGCATTTT
TRBV3-1/TRBV3-2	.	TRBD1	TRBJ2-7	CASSLSSGGSYEQYF	TGTGCCAGCAGCCTGAGCTCAGGGGGCTCCTACGAGCAGTACTTC
TRBV28	once	.	TRBJ1-6	CASSSQGIYNSPLHF	TGTGCCAGCAGTTCACAGGGTATCTATAATTCACCCCTCCACTTT
TRBV11-2	.	.	TRBJ2-3	CASSSGLFVGRTDTQYF	TGTGCCAGCAGCTCCGGTCTTTTCGTGGGGCGAACAGATACGCAGTATTTT
TRBV6-5	.	.	TRBJ2-7	CASSYRGPTYEQYF	TGTGCCAGCAGTTACCGTGGGCCGACCTACGAGCAGTACTTC
TRBV19	.	TRBD2	TRBJ2-1	CASTPSGSSYNEQFF	TGTGCCAGTACTCCTAGCGGCTCGTCCTACAATGAGCAGTTCTTC
TRBV5-1	few	.	TRBJ2-7	CASAPPTRGEQYF	TGCGCCAGCGCCCCCCCGACTAGGGGCGAGCAGTACTTC
TRBV27	.	.	TRBJ2-1	CASSLFATPQVVYNEQFF	TGTGCCAGCAGTTTATTCGCGACACCCCAGGTAGTCTACAATGAGCAGTTCTTC